This entry is about one T cell receptor beta chain. The antigen is unknown. The method was immunoSEQ multiplex PCR; TCRdb's version includes in-frame clones alone and lacks a portion of them. The data show around 2,100,000 clones, about 94% seen once. The sample comes from a study of shared clonotypes between healthy human individuals. Study background: Two female and a few male donors aged 18 to 49 were enrolled. General study findings and limits: Relative to their counterparts shared across all four donors, non-shared clonotypes exhibited diminished generation probabilities.

Naive CD8 populations comprised CD45RO-negative cells positively selected for CCR7, excluding terminally differentiated effector memory CD45RA+ cells. The receptor's source is a man in his late teens or twenties in good health. The material sequenced was naive CD8+ T cells sorted from blood.

The CDR3 coding sequence is TGTGCCAGCAGCTCGGGGGACTACCCCCAAGAGACCCAGTACTTC. Amino acids: CASSSGDYPQETQYF. The chain uses TRBV5-6 and TRBJ2-5, with 7 bases matching TRBD2. The ends lost 3 bases at V and 1 base at J; junction bases unmatched: 6. There are 15 residues in the CDR3. Germline loops: CDR1 SGHDT, CDR2 YYEEEE.